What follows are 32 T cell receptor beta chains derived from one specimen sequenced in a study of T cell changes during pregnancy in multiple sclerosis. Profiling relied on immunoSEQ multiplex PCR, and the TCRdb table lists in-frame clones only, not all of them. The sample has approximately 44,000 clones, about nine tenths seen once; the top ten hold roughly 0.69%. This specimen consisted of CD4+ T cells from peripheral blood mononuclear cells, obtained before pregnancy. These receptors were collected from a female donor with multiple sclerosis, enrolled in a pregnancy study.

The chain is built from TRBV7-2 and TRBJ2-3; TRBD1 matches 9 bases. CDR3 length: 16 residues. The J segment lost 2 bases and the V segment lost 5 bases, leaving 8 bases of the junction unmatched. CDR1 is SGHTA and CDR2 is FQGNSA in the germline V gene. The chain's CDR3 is CASSPRQGGDTDTQYF. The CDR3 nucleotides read TGTGCCAGCAGCCCTCGACAGGGGGGCGACACAGATACGCAGTATTTT.

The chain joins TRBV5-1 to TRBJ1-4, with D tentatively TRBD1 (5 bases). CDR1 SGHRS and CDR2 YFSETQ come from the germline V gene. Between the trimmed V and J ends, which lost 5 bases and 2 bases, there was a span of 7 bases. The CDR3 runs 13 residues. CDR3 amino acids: CASRRGTNEKLFF. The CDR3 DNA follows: TGCGCCAGCAGAAGGGGCACTAATGAAAAACTGTTTTTT.

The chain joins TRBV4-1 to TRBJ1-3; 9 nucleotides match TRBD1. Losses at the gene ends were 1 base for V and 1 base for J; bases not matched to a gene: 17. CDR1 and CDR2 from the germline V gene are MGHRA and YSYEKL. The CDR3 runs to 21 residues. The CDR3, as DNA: TGCGCCAGCAGCCAAGCCCCGCCGGGACAGGGAATTTCCGGTTCTGGAAACACCATATATTTT. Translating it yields CASSQAPPGQGISGSGNTIYF.

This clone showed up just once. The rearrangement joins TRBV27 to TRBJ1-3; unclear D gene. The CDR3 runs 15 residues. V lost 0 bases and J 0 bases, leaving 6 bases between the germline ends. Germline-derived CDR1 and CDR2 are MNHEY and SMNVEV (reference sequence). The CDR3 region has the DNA TGTGCCAGCAGTTTATCGTGGAGCTCTGGAAACACCATATATTTT. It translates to CASSLSWSSGNTIYF.

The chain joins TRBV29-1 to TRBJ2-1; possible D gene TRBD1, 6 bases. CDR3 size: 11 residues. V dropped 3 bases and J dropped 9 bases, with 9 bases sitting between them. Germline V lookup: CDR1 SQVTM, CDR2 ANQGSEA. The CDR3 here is CSVDPGVEQFF. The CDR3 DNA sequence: TGCAGCGTTGACCCAGGGGTTGAGCAGTTCTTC.

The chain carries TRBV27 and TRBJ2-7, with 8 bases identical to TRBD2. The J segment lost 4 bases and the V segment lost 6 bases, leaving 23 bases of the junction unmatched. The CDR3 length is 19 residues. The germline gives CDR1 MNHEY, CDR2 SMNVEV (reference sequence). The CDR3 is CASSFLSPLRGGPRYEQYF. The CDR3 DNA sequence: TGTGCCAGCAGCTTCTTGTCGCCCTTACGGGGGGGCCCTAGGTACGAGCAGTACTTC.

The CDR3: CASSQSRGSITGELFF. CDR3 coding DNA: TGTGCCAGCAGCCAGAGTCGAGGGTCTATCACCGGGGAGCTGTTTTTT. The J gene is TRBJ2-2, the V gene TRBV11-3, with D possibly being TRBD2 (5 bases). V was pared by 5 bases and J by 4 bases, with 17 bases between. Germline V lookup: CDR1 SGHNT, CDR2 YENEEA. The CDR3 has 16 amino acids.

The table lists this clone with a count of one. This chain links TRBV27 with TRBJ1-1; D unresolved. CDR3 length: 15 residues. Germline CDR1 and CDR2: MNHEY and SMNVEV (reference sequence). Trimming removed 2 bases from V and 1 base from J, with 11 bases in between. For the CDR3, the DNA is TGTGCCAGCAGTTTAAAGGGAGGCGGGAACACTGAAGCTTTCTTT. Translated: CASSLKGGGNTEAFF.

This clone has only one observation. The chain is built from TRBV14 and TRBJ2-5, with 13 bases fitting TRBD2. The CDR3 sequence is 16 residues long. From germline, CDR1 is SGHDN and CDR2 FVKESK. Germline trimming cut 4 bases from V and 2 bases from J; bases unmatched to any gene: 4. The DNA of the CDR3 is TGTGCCAGCAGCCCGGGACTAGCGGGGCCACAAGAGACCCAGTACTTC. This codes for CASSPGLAGPQETQYF.

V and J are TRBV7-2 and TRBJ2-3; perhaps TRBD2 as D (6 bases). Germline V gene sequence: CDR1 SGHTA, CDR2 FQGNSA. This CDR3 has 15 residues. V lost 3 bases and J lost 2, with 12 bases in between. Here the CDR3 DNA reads TGTGCCAGCAGCTTTGGCGGGGAGATCACAGATACGCAGTATTTT. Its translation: CASSFGGEITDTQYF.

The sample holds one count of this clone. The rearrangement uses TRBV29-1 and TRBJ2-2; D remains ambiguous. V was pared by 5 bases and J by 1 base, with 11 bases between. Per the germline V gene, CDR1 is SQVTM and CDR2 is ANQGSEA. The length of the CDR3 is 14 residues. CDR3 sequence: CSVFSRLNTGELFF. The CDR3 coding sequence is TGCAGCGTTTTTTCGCGACTGAACACCGGGGAGCTGTTTTTT.

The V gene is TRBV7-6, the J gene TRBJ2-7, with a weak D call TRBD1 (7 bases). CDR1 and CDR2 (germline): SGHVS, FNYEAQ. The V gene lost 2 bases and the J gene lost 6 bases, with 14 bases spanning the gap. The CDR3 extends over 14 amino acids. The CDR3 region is CASSLLEGAREQYF. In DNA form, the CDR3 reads TGTGCCAGCAGCTTATTGGAGGGGGCGCGCGAGCAGTACTTC.

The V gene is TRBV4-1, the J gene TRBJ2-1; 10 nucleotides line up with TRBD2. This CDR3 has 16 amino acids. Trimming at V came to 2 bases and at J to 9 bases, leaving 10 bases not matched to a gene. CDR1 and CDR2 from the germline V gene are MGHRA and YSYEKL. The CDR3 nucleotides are TGCGCCAGCAGCCAACGGTGGAGCGGGGGGGCCGGTGAGCAGTTCTTC. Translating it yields CASSQRWSGGAGEQFF.

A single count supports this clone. The CDR3 nucleotides are TGTGCCAGCAGTGACATGGGGCCCTACGAGCAGTACTTC. It encodes CASSDMGPYEQYF. V and J are TRBV6-4 and TRBJ2-7, with D perhaps TRBD1 (5 bases). CDR1 and CDR2 (germline): MRHNA, SNTAGT. This CDR3 is 13 amino acids long. V lost 2 bases and J 2 bases, leaving 7 bases between the germline ends.

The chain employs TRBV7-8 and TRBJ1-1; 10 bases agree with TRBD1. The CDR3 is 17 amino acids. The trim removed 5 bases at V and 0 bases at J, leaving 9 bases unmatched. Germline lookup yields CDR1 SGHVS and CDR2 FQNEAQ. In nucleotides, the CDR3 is TGTGCCAGCAGCACAACCGGGACAGGGGTTGTGAACACTGAAGCTTTCTTT. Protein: CASSTTGTGVVNTEAFF.

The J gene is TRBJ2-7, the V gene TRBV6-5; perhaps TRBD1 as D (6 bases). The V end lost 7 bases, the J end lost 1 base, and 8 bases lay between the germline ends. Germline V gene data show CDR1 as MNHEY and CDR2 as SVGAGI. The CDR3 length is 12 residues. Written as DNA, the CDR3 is TGTGCCAGCACCGGACAGTCCTACGAGCAGTACTTC. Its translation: CASTGQSYEQYF.

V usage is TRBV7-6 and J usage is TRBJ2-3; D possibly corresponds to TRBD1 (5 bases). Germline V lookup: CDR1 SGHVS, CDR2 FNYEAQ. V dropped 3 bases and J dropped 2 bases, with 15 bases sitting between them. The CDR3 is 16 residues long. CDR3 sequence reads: CASSFLRVRPTDTQYF. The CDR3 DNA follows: TGTGCCAGCAGCTTCCTCAGGGTCAGACCCACAGATACGCAGTATTTT.

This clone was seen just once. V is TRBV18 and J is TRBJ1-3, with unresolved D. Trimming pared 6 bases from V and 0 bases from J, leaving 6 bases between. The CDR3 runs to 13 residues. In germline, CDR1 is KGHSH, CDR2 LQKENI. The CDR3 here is CASSTISGNTIYF. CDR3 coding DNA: TGTGCCAGCTCGACAATCTCTGGAAACACCATATATTTT. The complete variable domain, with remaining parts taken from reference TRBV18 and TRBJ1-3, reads NAGVMQNPRHLVRRRGQEARLRCSPMKGHSHVYWYRQLPEEGLKFMVYLQKENIIDESGMPKERFSAEFPKEGPSILRIQQVVRGDSAAYFCASSTISGNTIYFGEGSWLTVV.

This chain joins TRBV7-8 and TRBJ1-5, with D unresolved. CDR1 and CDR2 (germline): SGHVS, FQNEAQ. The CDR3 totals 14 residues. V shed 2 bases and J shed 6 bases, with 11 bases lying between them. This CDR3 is CASSLYSVRQPQHF. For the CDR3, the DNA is TGTGCCAGCAGCTTATATAGCGTTCGTCAGCCCCAGCATTTT.

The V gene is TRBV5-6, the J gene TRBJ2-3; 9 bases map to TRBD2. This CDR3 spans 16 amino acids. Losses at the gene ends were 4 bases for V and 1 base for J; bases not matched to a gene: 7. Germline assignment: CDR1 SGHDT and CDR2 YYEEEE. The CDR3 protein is CASSRGLASRTDTQYF. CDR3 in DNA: TGTGCCAGCAGCCGAGGACTAGCGAGTCGCACAGATACGCAGTATTTT.

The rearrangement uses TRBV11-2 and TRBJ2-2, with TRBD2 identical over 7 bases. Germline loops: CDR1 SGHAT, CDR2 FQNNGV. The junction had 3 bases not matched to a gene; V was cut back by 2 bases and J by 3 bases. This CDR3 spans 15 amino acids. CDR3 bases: TGTGCCAGCAGCTTAAGGGAGGGGTACACCGGGGAGCTGTTTTTT. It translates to CASSLREGYTGELFF.

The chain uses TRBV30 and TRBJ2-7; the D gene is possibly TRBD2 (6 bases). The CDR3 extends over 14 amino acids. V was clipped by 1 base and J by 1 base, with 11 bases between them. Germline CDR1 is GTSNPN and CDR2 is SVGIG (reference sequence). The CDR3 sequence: CAWSAGSGSYEQYF. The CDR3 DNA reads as TGTGCCTGGAGTGCCGGTAGCGGTTCCTACGAGCAGTACTTC.

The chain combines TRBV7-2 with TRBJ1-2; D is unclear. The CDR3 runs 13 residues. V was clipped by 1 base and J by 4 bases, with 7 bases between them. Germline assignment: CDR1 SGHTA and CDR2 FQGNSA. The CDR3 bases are TGTGCCAGCAGCTTAGACAACATCTATGGCTACACCTTC. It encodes CASSLDNIYGYTF.

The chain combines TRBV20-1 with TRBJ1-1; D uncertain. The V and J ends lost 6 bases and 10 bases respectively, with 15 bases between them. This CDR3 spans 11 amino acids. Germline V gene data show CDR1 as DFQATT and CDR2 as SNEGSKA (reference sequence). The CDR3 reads CSAAETSGAFF. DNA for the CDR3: TGCAGTGCCGCGGAGACCTCGGGAGCTTTCTTT.

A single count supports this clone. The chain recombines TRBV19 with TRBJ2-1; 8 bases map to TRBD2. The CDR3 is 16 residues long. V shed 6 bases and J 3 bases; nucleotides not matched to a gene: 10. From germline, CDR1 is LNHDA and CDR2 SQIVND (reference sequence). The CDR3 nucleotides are TGTGCCAGTAGCTCCGGCGGGGGGCGATTCTACAATGAGCAGTTCTTC. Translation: CASSSGGGRFYNEQFF.

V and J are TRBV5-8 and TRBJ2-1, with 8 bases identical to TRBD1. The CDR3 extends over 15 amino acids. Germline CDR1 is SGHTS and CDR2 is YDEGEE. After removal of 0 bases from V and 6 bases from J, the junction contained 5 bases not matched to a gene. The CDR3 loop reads CASSLETGATNEQFF. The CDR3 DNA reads TGTGCCAGCAGCTTGGAGACAGGGGCTACCAATGAGCAGTTCTTC. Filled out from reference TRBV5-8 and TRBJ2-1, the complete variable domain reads EAGVTQSPTHLIKTRGQQATLRCSPISGHTSVYWYQQALGLGLQFLLWYDEGEERNRGNFPPRFSGRQFPNYSSELNVNALELEDSALYLCASSLETGATNEQFFGPGTRLTVL.

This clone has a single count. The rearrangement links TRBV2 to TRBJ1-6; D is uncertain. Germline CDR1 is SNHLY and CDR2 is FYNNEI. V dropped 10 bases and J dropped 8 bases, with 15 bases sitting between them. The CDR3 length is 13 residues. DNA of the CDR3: TGTGCCATCCACCCCACGGTGGATTCACCCCTCCACTTT. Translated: CAIHPTVDSPLHF.

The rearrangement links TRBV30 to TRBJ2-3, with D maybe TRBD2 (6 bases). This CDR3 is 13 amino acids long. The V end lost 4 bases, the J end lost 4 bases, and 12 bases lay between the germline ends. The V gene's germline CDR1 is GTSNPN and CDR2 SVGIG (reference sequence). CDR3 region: CAWNRGIADTQYF. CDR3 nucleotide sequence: TGTGCCTGGAACCGGGGGATCGCAGATACGCAGTATTTT.

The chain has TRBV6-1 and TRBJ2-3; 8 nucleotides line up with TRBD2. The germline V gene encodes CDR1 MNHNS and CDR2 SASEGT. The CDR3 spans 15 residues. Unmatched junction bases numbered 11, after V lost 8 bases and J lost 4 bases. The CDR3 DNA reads TGTGCCAGCGCCCCGGGGGGGGCTGGTGCAGATACGCAGTATTTT. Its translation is CASAPGGAGADTQYF.

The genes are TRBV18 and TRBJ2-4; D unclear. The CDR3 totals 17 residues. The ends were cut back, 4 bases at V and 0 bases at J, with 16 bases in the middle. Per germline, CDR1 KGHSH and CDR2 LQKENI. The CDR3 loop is CASSLQRSPAAKNIQYF. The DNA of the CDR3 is TGTGCCAGCTCACTTCAAAGGAGTCCAGCAGCCAAAAACATTCAGTACTTC.

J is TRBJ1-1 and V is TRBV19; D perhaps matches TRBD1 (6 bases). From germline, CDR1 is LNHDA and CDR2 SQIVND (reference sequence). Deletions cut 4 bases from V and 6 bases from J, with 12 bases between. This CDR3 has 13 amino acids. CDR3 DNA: TGTGCCAGTAGTAGAGGTCAGGGGCCTGAAGCTTTCTTT. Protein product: CASSRGQGPEAFF. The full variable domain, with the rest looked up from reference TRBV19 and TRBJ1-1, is DGGITQSPKYLFRKEGQNVTLSCEQNLNHDAMYWYRQDPGQGLRLIYYSQIVNDFQKGDIAEGYSVSREKKESFPLTVTSAQKNPTAFYLCASSRGQGPEAFFGQGTRLTVV.

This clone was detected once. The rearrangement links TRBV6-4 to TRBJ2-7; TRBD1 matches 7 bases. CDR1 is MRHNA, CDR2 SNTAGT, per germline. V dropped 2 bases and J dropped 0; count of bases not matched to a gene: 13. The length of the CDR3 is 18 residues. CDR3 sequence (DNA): TGTGCCAGCAGTGACCCGGGACAGCCCTTCCATTACTCCTACGAGCAGTACTTC. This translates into CASSDPGQPFHYSYEQYF.